One and the same sample provided the 3 T cell receptor beta chains below, sequenced in a study of T cells in Graves' hyperthyroidism and ophthalmopathy. It was RNA transcripts that yielded the amplified TCR beta CDR3 regions. The HTBI primer set was used in a first-round RT-PCR of the TCR CDR3. TCRdb re-analysed the multiplex PCR reads in MiXCR, keeping a single row per CDR3 protein. The sample shows hundreds of thousands of distinct CDR3 sequences, 20% of them seen only once. The sample comprised blood. The receptor set was obtained from a man between 25 and 39 years old with Graves' ophthalmopathy.

This chain uses TRBV28 with TRBJ2-1, with 8 bases that match TRBD1. V shed 10 bases and J 4 bases; nucleotides not matched to a gene: 6. CDR1 and CDR2 (germline): MDHEN, SYDVKM. The CDR3 runs 13 residues. This CDR3 is CATRGTGYNEQFF. The DNA for the CDR3 is TGTGCCACCCGAGGGACAGGTTACAATGAGCAGTTCTTC.

The chain is built from TRBV29-1 and TRBJ1-2, with D possibly being TRBD1 (5 bases). The germline gives CDR1 SQVTM, CDR2 ANQGSEA. V shed 6 bases and J shed 8 bases, with 13 bases lying between them. This CDR3 comprises 11 residues. CDR3 protein: CSVGTNRGYTF. The CDR3 coding sequence is TGCAGCGTCGGGACCAACAGGGGCTACACCTTC. Together with reference TRBV29-1 and TRBJ1-2, the CDR3 gives the full variable domain: SAVISQKPSRDICQRGTSLTIQCQVDSQVTMMFWYRQQPGQSLTLIATANQGSEATYESGFVIDKFPISRPNLTFSTLTVSNMSPEDSSIYLCSVGTNRGYTFGSGTRLTVV.

This rearrangement joins TRBV29-1 to TRBJ1-2, with D unresolved. CDR1 SQVTM and CDR2 ANQGSEA come from the germline V gene. The CDR3 is made up of 11 amino acids. Trimming took off 6 bases at V and 7 bases at J, with 12 bases between the two ends. In DNA form, the CDR3 reads TGCAGCGTCGAGGATAGATTTGGCTACACCTTC. This translates into CSVEDRFGYTF.